This is a list of T cell receptor beta chains from one sample in a study of shared clonotypes between healthy human individuals. Method: immunoSEQ multiplex PCR; TCRdb's copy keeps in-frame clones and lacks some. Among under 1,900,000 clones, roughly 98.5% were seen once, and the ten largest hold about 0.4%. The material sequenced was naive CD4+ T cells sorted from blood. The receptors derive from a young man in good health. CDR3s include the opening cysteine and the closing phenylalanine or tryptophan. Fields, in order: J gene, D gene, V gene, CDR3 protein. A D gene is named only where the DNA matches it firmly.

TRBJ2-7	TRBD1	TRBV5-5	CASSLRQGTGREQYF
TRBJ1-4	TRBD1	TRBV6-1	CASSKGTGAHTTNEKLFF
TRBJ2-5	-	TRBV9	CASSVGGPPWETQYF
TRBJ2-1	-	TRBV27	CASSLRGGSGVYEQFF
TRBJ2-7	-	TRBV7-2	CASSFRGSGPREQYF
TRBJ2-7	-	TRBV11-2	CASTKLTDSHEQYF
TRBJ2-3	-	TRBV10-1	CASSTSDTQYF
TRBJ1-2	-	TRBV28	CASSSTGAAGYTF
TRBJ1-1	-	TRBV2	CASSGFMDTEAFF
TRBJ2-7	TRBD1	TRBV9	CASGPRTGTAEQYF
TRBJ2-1	-	TRBV7-9	CASSSERNYNEQFF
TRBJ1-1	-	TRBV5-1	CASSWKTEAEAFF
TRBJ2-1	-	TRBV2	CASRYLSGRVNNEQFF
TRBJ1-5	TRBD1	TRBV2	CASSLDRSNQPQHF
TRBJ1-5	-	TRBV4-1	CASSQDPANGKPQHF
TRBJ2-6	-	TRBV18	CASSRERTGTGANVLTF
TRBJ2-1	-	TRBV7-9	CASSPYVGGGNEQFF
TRBJ1-2	-	TRBV19	CASSIVFGNYGYTF
TRBJ2-3	TRBD1	TRBV5-1	CASSGGQGSTDTQYF
TRBJ2-7	TRBD2	TRBV2	CASSEERGYEQYF
TRBJ2-5	-	TRBV4-1	CASSQGPLETQYF
TRBJ1-2	-	TRBV10-3	CAISQIVSNYGYTF
TRBJ1-3	TRBD1	TRBV7-8	CASIQGVSSSGNTIYF
TRBJ1-1	-	TRBV28	CASSKPRAHGNTEAFF
TRBJ2-1	-	TRBV9	CASSVAISRGSYNEQFF
TRBJ2-7	TRBD1	TRBV2	CASSQQGTSYEQYF
TRBJ2-7	TRBD2	TRBV5-4	CASSSPGTSVYEQYF
TRBJ1-2	-	TRBV19	CASSNPRGTRANYGYTF
TRBJ1-1	TRBD1	TRBV11-2	CASSKGQGSMNTEAFF
TRBJ2-1	TRBD2	TRBV11-1	CASSSSGSSYNEQFF
TRBJ2-5	-	TRBV28	CASSLNRPLPRSPGETQYF
TRBJ2-2	-	TRBV9	CASSVGSGAGELFF
TRBJ2-5	TRBD2	TRBV19	CASSIWTSGRRGAQETQYF
TRBJ2-7	-	TRBV29-1	CSVRSNSAEQYF
TRBJ2-2	-	TRBV19	CASSILVETGELFF
TRBJ2-7	-	TRBV28	CASSFTGQRREQYF
TRBJ1-5	-	TRBV28	CASSLLGFQPQHF
TRBJ2-7	TRBD1	TRBV10-2	CASTRQGVYEQYF
TRBJ2-3	-	TRBV10-2	CASSPSDTQYF
TRBJ1-2	-	TRBV4-3	CASSPHTLANYGYTF
TRBJ1-4	-	TRBV5-1	CASRGGPTNEKLFF
TRBJ1-1	-	TRBV5-4	CASSLDTNTEAFF
TRBJ1-2	-	TRBV7-8	CASSRGGGYTF
TRBJ2-5	-	TRBV9	CASSVEVKQETQYF
TRBJ2-7	-	TRBV2	CASRIFGSYEQYF
TRBJ2-3	-	TRBV7-3	CASSLTPQKGRTDTQYF
TRBJ2-1	-	TRBV7-8	CASSFSTDEQFF
TRBJ2-5	-	TRBV6-5	CASSYGTPRETQYF